Shown below are 19 T cell receptor beta chains from a single sample sequenced in a study of cytomegalovirus exposure and HLA in healthy donors. With 60 Vbeta and 13 Jbeta primers, the PCR was carried out. The method was immunoSEQ multiplex PCR; TCRdb's version includes in-frame clones alone and lacks a portion of them. The sample lists approximately 76,000 clones, 60% to 70% occurring once. The sample comprised PBMCs. The receptor set was obtained from a man younger than 45 in good health and CMV-seropositive.

This chain links TRBV4-2 with TRBJ2-3; 9 positions match TRBD2. With 4 bases clipped from V and 2 bases from J, the junction kept 7 bases outside the gene matches. The CDR3 extends over 16 amino acids. The V gene's germline CDR1 is LGHNA and CDR2 YNFKEQ. The CDR3 reads CASSRDLAGNTDTQYF. CDR3 nucleotide sequence: TGTGCCAGCAGCCGAGACCTAGCGGGGAACACAGATACGCAGTATTTT.

V gene TRBV14 combines with J gene TRBJ2-5; D is unclear. V lost 1 base to trimming and J lost 2 bases, with 5 bases between them. The CDR3 covers 13 residues. Germline V CDR1 and CDR2: SGHDN, FVKESK. The CDR3, as DNA: TGTGCCAGCAGCCAAGGCCAGCAAGAGACCCAGTACTTC. This codes for CASSQGQQETQYF.

This clone occurred a few times. The J gene is TRBJ2-3, the V gene TRBV5-1, with a tentative D call TRBD2 (6 bases). The V end was cut by 0 bases, the J end by 0 bases, with 8 bases between. CDR3 length: 15 residues. Germline CDR1 reads SGHRS; CDR2 reads YFSETQ. CDR3 sequence: CASSLVGTSTDTQYF. The CDR3 nucleotides are TGCGCCAGCAGCTTGGTAGGGACTAGCACAGATACGCAGTATTTT.

CDR3 DNA sequence: TGTGCCAGCAGCTTAGTACCAGCGCCCAATGAGCAGTTCTTC. Residues: CASSLVPAPNEQFF. This chain uses TRBV7-2 with TRBJ2-1; D ambiguous. Germline V gives CDR1 SGHTA, CDR2 FQGNSA. This CDR3 is built from 14 residues. V lost 1 base, J lost 6 bases, and 10 bases lay in between.

This clone appeared once. The genes are TRBV19 and TRBJ2-3; weak D call: TRBD2 (5 bases). V dropped 4 bases and J dropped 2 bases, with 19 bases sitting between them. The CDR3 runs 17 residues. The germline CDR1 and CDR2 sequences are LNHDA and SQIVND (reference sequence). CDR3: CASSTTSGISYTDTQYF. The CDR3 DNA reads TGTGCCAGTAGTACAACGTCCGGGATTTCTTACACAGATACGCAGTATTTT.

The chain has TRBV7-9 and TRBJ2-3; D is perhaps TRBD1 (5 bases). CDR3 length equals 17 residues. V gave up 0 bases and J gave up 3 bases, with 16 bases separating them. CDR1 SEHNR and CDR2 FQNEAQ come from the germline V gene (reference sequence). The CDR3 reads CASSLAVGAGRTDTQYF. CDR3 coding DNA: TGTGCCAGCAGCTTAGCGGTTGGGGCAGGGCGGACAGATACGCAGTATTTT.

The V and J genes are TRBV28 and TRBJ1-2; no clear D gene. Germline-derived CDR1 and CDR2 are MDHEN and SYDVKM. There are 12 residues in the CDR3. Deletions cut 6 bases from V and 5 bases from J, with 10 bases between. The chain's CDR3 is CASSSNIYGYTF. The DNA for the CDR3 is TGTGCCAGCAGCTCCAACATTTATGGCTACACCTTC.

This sequence joins TRBV30 and TRBJ2-5; 9 nucleotides line up with TRBD1. This CDR3 is 16 amino acids long. The J segment lost 5 bases and the V segment lost 5 bases, leaving 15 bases of the junction unmatched. CDR1 and CDR2 from the germline V gene are GTSNPN and SVGIG (reference sequence). In nucleotides, the CDR3 is TGTGCCTGGTCCGCCGGGACAGGGACCTTCGGGGAGACCCAGTACTTC. As protein: CAWSAGTGTFGETQYF.

This chain links TRBV18 with TRBJ1-1, with D possibly TRBD1 on 5 matching bases. Trimming took 4 bases from V and 5 from J, leaving 14 bases between them. The germline V gene encodes CDR1 KGHSH and CDR2 LQKENI. This CDR3 is 14 amino acids long. DNA of the CDR3: TGTGCCAGCTCACGGGCAGGGAGGGAGACTGAAGCTTTCTTT. Its protein is CASSRAGRETEAFF. The entire variable domain, with the rest obtained from reference TRBV18 and TRBJ1-1, is as follows: NAGVMQNPRHLVRRRGQEARLRCSPMKGHSHVYWYRQLPEEGLKFMVYLQKENIIDESGMPKERFSAEFPKEGPSILRIQQVVRGDSAAYFCASSRAGRETEAFFGQGTRLTVV.

This clone showed up just a few times. The genes are TRBV5-1 and TRBJ1-4, with D possibly being TRBD1 (5 bases). Germline lookup yields CDR1 SGHRS and CDR2 YFSETQ. The CDR3 extends over 16 amino acids. The ends were cut back, 4 bases at V and 7 bases at J, with 20 bases in the middle. The CDR3 DNA sequence: TGCGCCAGCAGCCCAGGGCGACAGACTCTGGTTGAAAAACTGTTTTTT. It encodes CASSPGRQTLVEKLFF.

The chain links TRBV27 to TRBJ1-2, with 8 bases identical to TRBD1. Germline V lookup: CDR1 MNHEY, CDR2 SMNVEV (reference sequence). V trimming: 0 bases; J trimming: 6 bases; junction bases outside the gene matches: 9. The CDR3 sequence is 16 residues long. This CDR3 is CASSLSGQGGPHGYTF. Written as DNA, the CDR3 is TGTGCCAGCAGTTTATCAGGACAGGGAGGCCCACATGGCTACACCTTC.

V and J are TRBV19 and TRBJ2-5, with 12 bases identical to TRBD1. Germline values: CDR1 LNHDA, CDR2 SQIVND (reference sequence). The junction had 7 bases not matched to a gene; V was cut back by 6 bases and J by 5 bases. The CDR3 runs to 15 residues. The CDR3 coding sequence is TGTGCCAGTAGGGGGGACAGGGGGCGGATGGAGACCCAGTACTTC. It encodes CASRGDRGRMETQYF.

Concerning this clone itself: The sample has other DNA sequences that encode this CDR3 too. The V call is TRBV25-1, the J call TRBJ2-1; 7 bases are a match to TRBD1. The trim removed 9 bases at V and 6 bases at J, leaving 11 bases unmatched. In germline, CDR1 is MGHDK, CDR2 SYGVNS. This CDR3 spans 14 amino acids. The CDR3 sequence: CASSDGQAPNEQFF. In nucleotides, the CDR3 is TGTGCCAGTAGCGACGGACAGGCCCCCAATGAGCAGTTCTTC. Full variable domain (rest looked up from reference TRBV25-1 and TRBJ2-1): EADIYQTPRYLVIGTGKKITLECSQTMGHDKMYWYQQDPGMELHLIHYSYGVNSTEKGDLSSESTVSRIRTEHFPLTLESARPSHTSQYLCASSDGQAPNEQFFGPGTRLTVL.

The chain links TRBV5-1 to TRBJ2-7, with 7 bases aligning to TRBD1. J was trimmed by 2 bases and V by 4 bases; bases with no gene match: 9. This CDR3 contains 15 residues. Germline CDR1 reads SGHRS; CDR2 reads YFSETQ. CDR3 sequence reads: CASSPPGTVAYEQYF. The DNA of the CDR3 is TGCGCCAGCAGCCCCCCCGGGACAGTTGCCTACGAGCAGTACTTC.

V is TRBV5-1 and J is TRBJ2-7, with D possibly TRBD2 on 6 matching bases. V gave up 0 bases and J gave up 9 bases, with 13 bases separating them. CDR1 SGHRS and CDR2 YFSETQ come from the germline V gene. The CDR3 is 13 amino acids. Here the CDR3 DNA reads TGCGCCAGCAGCTTGGCCGGCAGGGAGGCGCAGTACTTC. Translating gives CASSLAGREAQYF.

The table lists this clone with a count of one. The chain employs TRBV29-1 and TRBJ2-2, with D possibly matching TRBD2 (7 bases). V lost 4 bases and J 2 bases, leaving 14 bases between the germline ends. The CDR3 has 15 amino acids. Germline V lookup: CDR1 SQVTM, CDR2 ANQGSEA. CDR3 nucleotide sequence: TGCAGCGTTGGGGGGGGCCAGGGAAACACCGGGGAGCTGTTTTTT. This codes for CSVGGGQGNTGELFF.

The sample holds a few counts of this clone. The V gene is TRBV11-2, the J gene TRBJ1-6; D gene unclear. Germline V gene data show CDR1 as SGHAT and CDR2 as FQNNGV. CDR3 length: 13 residues. V lost 0 bases and J 9 bases, leaving 6 bases between the germline ends. The CDR3: CASSLDGFSPLHF. In DNA form, the CDR3 reads TGTGCCAGCAGCTTAGACGGGTTTTCACCCCTCCACTTT. Full variable domain (outside the CDR3, taken from reference TRBV11-2 and TRBJ1-6): EAGVAQSPRYKIIEKRQSVAFWCNPISGHATLYWYQQILGQGPKLLIQFQNNGVVDDSQLPKDRFSAERLKGVDSTLKIQPAKLEDSAVYLCASSLDGFSPLHFGNGTRLTVT.

The V call is TRBV10-3, the J call TRBJ2-1; tentatively, D is TRBD2 (5 bases). In germline, CDR1 is ENHRY, CDR2 SYGVKD. The CDR3 sequence is 13 residues long. The ends were cut back, 5 bases at V and 6 bases at J, with 11 bases in the middle. CDR3 amino acids: CAISLTAGNEQFF. In nucleotides, the CDR3 is TGTGCCATCAGTTTAACCGCGGGCAATGAGCAGTTCTTC.

Remarks on this clone: The junction does not match germline at one end; this may be a read error. The V and J genes are TRBV11-2 and TRBJ1-1; D might be TRBD1 (6 bases). The CDR3 consists of 15 residues. From germline, CDR1 is SGHAT and CDR2 FQNNGV. In DNA, the CDR3 is TGTGCCAGCACCTTAGCGGGAGGGCAGAGGGGGGTAGCTTTCTTT. This translates into CASTLAGGQRGVAFF.